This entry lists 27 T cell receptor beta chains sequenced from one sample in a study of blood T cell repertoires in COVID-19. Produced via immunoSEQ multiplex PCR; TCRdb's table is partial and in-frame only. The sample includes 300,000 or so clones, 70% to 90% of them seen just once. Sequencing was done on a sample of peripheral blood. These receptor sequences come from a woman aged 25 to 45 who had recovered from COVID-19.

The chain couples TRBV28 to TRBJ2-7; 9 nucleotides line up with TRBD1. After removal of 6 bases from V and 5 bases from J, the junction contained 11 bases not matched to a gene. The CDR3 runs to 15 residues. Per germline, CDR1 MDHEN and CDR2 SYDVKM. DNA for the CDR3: TGTGCCAGCAGCCCGCCGGGACAGGGACAAAACGAGCAGTACTTC. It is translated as CASSPPGQGQNEQYF.

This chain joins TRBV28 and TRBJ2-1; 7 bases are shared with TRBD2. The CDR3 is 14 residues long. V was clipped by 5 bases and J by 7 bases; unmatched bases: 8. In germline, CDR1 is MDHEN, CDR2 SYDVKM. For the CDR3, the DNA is TGTGCCAGCAGTCTCAAGCGGGGAAGGAATGAGCAGTTCTTC. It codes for CASSLKRGRNEQFF.

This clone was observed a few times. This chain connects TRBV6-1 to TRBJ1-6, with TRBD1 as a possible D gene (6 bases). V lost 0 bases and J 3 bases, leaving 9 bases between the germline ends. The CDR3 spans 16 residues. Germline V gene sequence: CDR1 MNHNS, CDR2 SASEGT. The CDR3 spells CASSEAHRVYNSPLHF. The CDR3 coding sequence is TGTGCCAGCAGTGAAGCGCACAGGGTCTATAATTCACCCCTCCACTTT.

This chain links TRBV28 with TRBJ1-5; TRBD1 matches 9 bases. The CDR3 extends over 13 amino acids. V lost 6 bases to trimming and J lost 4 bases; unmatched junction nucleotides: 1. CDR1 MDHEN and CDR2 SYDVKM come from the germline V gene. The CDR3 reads CASRGTGNQPQHF. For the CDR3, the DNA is TGTGCCAGCAGGGGGACAGGGAATCAGCCCCAGCATTTT.

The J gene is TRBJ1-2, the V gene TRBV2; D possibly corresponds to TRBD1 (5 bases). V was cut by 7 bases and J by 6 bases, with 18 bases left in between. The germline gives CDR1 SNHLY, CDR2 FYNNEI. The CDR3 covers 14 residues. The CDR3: CASITGYGGDGYTF. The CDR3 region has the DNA TGTGCCAGCATAACAGGTTACGGGGGAGATGGCTACACCTTC. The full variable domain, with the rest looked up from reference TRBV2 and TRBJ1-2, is EPEVTQTPSHQVTQMGQEVILRCVPISNHLYFYWYRQILGQKVEFLVSFYNNEISEKSEIFDDQFSVERPDGSNFTLKIRSTKLEDSAMYFCASITGYGGDGYTFGSGTRLTVV.

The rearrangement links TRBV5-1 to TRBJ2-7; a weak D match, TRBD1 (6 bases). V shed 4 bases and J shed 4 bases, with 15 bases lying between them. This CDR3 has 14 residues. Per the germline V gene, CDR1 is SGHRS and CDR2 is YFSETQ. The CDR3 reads CASSPRTEPYEQYF. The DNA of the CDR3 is TGCGCCAGCAGCCCTAGGACAGAACCGTACGAGCAGTACTTC. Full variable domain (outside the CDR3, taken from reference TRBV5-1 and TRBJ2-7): KAGVTQTPRYLIKTRGQQVTLSCSPISGHRSVSWYQQTPGQGLQFLFEYFSETQRNKGNFPGRFSGRQFSNSRSEMNVSTLELGDSALYLCASSPRTEPYEQYFGPGTRLTVT.

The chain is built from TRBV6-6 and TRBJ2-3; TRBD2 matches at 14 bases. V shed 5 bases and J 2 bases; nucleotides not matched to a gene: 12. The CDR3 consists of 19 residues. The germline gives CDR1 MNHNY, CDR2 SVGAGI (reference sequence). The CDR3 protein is CASSPLVTSGGEYTDTQYF. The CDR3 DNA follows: TGTGCCAGCAGTCCCCTCGTGACTAGCGGGGGGGAATACACAGATACGCAGTATTTT.

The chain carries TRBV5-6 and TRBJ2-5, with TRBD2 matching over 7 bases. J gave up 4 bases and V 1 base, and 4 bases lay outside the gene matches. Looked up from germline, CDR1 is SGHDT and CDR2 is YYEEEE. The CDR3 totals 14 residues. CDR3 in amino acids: CASSLWGEGETQYF. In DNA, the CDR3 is TGTGCCAGCAGCTTGTGGGGGGAGGGAGAGACCCAGTACTTC.

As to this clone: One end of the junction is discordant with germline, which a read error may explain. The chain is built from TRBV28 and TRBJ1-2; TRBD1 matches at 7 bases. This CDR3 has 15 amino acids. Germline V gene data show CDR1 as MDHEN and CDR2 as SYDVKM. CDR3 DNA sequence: TGTGCCAGCCGTTTCTCCGGGACAGTTAACTATGGCTACACCTTC. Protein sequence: CASRFSGTVNYGYTF.

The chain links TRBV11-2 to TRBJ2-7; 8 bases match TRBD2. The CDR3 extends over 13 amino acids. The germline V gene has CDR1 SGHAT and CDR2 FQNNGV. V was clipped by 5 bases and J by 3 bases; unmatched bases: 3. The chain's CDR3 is CASSRGGIYEQYF. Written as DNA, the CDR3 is TGTGCCAGCAGCCGCGGGGGGATCTACGAGCAGTACTTC.

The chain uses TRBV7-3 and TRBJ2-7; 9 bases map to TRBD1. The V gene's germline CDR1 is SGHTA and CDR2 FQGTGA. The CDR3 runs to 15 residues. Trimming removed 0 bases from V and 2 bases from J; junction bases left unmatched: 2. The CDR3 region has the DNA TGTGCCAGCAGCTTAACCGGGACAGGGACCTACGAGCAGTACTTC. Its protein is CASSLTGTGTYEQYF.

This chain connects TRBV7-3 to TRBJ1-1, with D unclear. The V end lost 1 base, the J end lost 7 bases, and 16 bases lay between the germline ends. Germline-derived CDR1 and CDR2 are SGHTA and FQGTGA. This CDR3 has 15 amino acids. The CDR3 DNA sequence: TGTGCCAGCAGCTTAAGAGGAGGAGATAATAGTGAAGCTTTCTTT. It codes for CASSLRGGDNSEAFF.

CDR3 region: CASSLRQGGSLNTEAFF. DNA for the CDR3: TGCGCCAGCAGCCTCCGACAGGGTGGAAGCCTGAACACTGAAGCTTTCTTT. The chain recombines TRBV5-1 with TRBJ1-1; 7 nucleotides match TRBD1. The CDR3 sequence is 17 residues long. The trim removed 4 bases at V and 0 bases at J, leaving 12 bases unmatched. Germline V gene sequence: CDR1 SGHRS, CDR2 YFSETQ.

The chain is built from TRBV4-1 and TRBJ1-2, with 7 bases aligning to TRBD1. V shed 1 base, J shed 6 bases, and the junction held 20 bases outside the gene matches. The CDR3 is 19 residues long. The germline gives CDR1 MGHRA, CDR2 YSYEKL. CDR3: CASSQVPLLLQGPGDGYTF. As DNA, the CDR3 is TGCGCCAGCAGCCAAGTCCCCCTCCTTCTACAGGGGCCTGGTGATGGCTACACCTTC.

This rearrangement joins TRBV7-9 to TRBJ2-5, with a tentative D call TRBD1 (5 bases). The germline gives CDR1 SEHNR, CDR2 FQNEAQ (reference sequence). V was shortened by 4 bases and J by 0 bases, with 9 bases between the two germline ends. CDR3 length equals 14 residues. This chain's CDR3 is CASSSTGDQETQYF. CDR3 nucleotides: TGTGCCAGCAGCTCAACAGGAGACCAAGAGACCCAGTACTTC.

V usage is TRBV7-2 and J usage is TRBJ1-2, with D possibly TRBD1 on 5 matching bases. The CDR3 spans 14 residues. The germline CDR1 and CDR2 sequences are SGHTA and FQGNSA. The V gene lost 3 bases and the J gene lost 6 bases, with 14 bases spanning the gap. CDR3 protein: CASSFRGGEDGYTF. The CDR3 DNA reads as TGTGCCAGCAGCTTCCGAGGAGGGGAGGATGGCTACACCTTC. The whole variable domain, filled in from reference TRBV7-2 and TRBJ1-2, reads GAGVSQSPSNKVTEKGKDVELRCDPISGHTALYWYRQSLGQGLEFLIYFQGNSAPDKSGLPSDRFSAERTGGSVSTLTIQRTQQEDSAVYLCASSFRGGEDGYTFGSGTRLTVV.

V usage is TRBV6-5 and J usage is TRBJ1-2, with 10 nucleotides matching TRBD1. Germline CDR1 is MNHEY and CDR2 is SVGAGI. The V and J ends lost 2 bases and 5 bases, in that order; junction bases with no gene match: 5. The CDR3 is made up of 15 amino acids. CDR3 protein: CASSYRDRGGYGYTF. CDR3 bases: TGTGCCAGCAGTTACCGGGACAGGGGCGGATATGGCTACACCTTC.

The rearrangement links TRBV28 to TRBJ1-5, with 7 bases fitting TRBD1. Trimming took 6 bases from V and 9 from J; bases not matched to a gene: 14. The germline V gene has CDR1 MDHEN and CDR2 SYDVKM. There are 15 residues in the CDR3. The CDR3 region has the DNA TGTGCCAGCAGCAGACTGGGGACAGCCCCCCGGCCCCAGCATTTT. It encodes CASSRLGTAPRPQHF.

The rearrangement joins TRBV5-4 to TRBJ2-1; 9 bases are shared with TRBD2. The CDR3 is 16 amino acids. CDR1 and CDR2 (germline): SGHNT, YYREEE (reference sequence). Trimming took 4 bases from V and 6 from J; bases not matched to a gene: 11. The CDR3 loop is CASSPPGGGALNEQFF. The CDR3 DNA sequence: TGTGCCAGCAGCCCCCCAGGCGGGGGGGCCCTCAATGAGCAGTTCTTC.

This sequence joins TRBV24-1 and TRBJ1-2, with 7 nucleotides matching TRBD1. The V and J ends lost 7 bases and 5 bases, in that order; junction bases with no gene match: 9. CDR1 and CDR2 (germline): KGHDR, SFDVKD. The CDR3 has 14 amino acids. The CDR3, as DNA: TGTGCCACCAGGACCCAGGGGGTAGGTTATGGCTACACCTTC. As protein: CATRTQGVGYGYTF.

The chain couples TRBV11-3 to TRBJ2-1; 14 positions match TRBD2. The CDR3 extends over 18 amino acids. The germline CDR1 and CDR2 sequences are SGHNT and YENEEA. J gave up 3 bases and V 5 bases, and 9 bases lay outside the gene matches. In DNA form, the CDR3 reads TGTGCCAGCAGCCCTGGACTAGCGGGGGGACTGTTCTACAATGAGCAGTTCTTC. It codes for CASSPGLAGGLFYNEQFF. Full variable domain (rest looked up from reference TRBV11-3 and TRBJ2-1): EAGVVQSPRYKIIEKKQPVAFWCNPISGHNTLYWYLQNLGQGPELLIRYENEEAVDDSQLPKDRFSAERLKGVDSTLKIQPAELGDSAVYLCASSPGLAGGLFYNEQFFGPGTRLTVL.

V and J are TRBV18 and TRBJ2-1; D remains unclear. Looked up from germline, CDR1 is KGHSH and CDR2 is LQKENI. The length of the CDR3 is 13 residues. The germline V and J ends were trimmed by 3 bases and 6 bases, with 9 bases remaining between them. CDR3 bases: TGTGCCAGCTCACCGCCGGTGGTCAATGAGCAGTTCTTC. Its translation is CASSPPVVNEQFF.

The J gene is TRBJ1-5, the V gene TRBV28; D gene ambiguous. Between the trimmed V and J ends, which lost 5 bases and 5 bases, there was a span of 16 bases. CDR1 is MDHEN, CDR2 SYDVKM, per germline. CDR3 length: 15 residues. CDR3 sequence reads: CASSPPSPVDQPQHF. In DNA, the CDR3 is TGTGCCAGCAGTCCCCCTAGCCCGGTAGATCAGCCCCAGCATTTT.

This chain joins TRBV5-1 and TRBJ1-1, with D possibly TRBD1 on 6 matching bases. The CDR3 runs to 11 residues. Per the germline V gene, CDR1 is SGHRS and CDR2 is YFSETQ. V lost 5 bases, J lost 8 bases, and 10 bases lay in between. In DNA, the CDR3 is TGCGCCAGCAGTTTACAGGGCGAAGCTTTCTTT. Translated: CASSLQGEAFF.

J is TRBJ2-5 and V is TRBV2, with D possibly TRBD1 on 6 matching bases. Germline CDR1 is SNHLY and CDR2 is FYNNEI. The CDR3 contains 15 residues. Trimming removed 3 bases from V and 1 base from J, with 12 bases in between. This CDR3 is CASSDAQGIQETQYF. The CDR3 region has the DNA TGTGCCAGCAGTGACGCGCAGGGGATCCAAGAGACCCAGTACTTC.

CDR3 in amino acids: CASSQRTGFVPQTQYF. CDR3 nucleotide sequence: TGTGCCAGCAGCCAAAGGACAGGGTTCGTCCCCCAGACCCAGTACTTC. This chain uses TRBV11-1 with TRBJ2-5; TRBD1 matches 8 bases. This CDR3 comprises 16 residues. V trimming: 5 bases; J trimming: 6 bases; junction bases outside the gene matches: 14. Germline CDR1 reads SGHAT; CDR2 reads FQDESV (reference sequence).

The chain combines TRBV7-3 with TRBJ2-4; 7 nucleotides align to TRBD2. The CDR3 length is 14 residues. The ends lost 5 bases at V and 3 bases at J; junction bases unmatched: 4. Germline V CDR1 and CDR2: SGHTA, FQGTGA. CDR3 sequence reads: CASSPSGGKNIQYF. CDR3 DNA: TGTGCCAGCAGCCCCTCGGGGGGCAAAAACATTCAGTACTTC.